One and the same sample provided the 9 T cell receptor beta chains below, sequenced in a study of OX40 agonist ivuxolimab in advanced cancers. Only in-frame clones appear in the TCRdb table, and some are missing; sequencing was by immunoSEQ multiplex PCR. The data contain more than 45,000 clones, about 90% of them singletons. This material consisted of CD4+ or CD8+ T cells sorted from blood, taken in a trial of the OX40 agonist ivuxolimab. The source is an adult with an advanced solid tumor such as melanoma, head and neck, liver or kidney cancer.

The chain carries TRBV19 and TRBJ2-7; TRBD2 matches 10 bases. Germline CDR1 and CDR2: LNHDA and SQIVND (reference sequence). The CDR3 contains 14 residues. The V segment lost 3 bases and the J segment 3 bases; nucleotides outside the gene matches: 2. The CDR3 loop is CASSISSGSYEQYF. The CDR3 coding sequence is TGTGCCAGTAGTATTTCTAGCGGGAGCTACGAGCAGTACTTC.

Concerning this clone: The identical CDR3 is also encoded by other nucleotide sequences in the sample. This chain connects TRBV5-1 to TRBJ2-3; perhaps TRBD1 as D (5 bases). Germline loops: CDR1 SGHRS, CDR2 YFSETQ. The CDR3 sequence is 14 residues long. With 0 bases removed from V and 4 bases from J, the gap between germline ends came to 9 bases. CDR3 bases: TGCGCCAGCAGCTTGGGGCAGGGTGCAGATACGCAGTATTTT. This codes for CASSLGQGADTQYF. Drawing the rest from reference TRBV5-1 and TRBJ2-3, the complete variable domain is KAGVTQTPRYLIKTRGQQVTLSCSPISGHRSVSWYQQTPGQGLQFLFEYFSETQRNKGNFPGRFSGRQFSNSRSEMNVSTLELGDSALYLCASSLGQGADTQYFGPGTRLTVL.

A single count supports this clone. This sequence joins TRBV29-1 and TRBJ2-1; D may be TRBD1 (6 bases). Germline CDR1 and CDR2: SQVTM and ANQGSEA. The CDR3 runs to 14 residues. Trimming took off 8 bases at V and 5 bases at J, with 19 bases between the two ends. CDR3 sequence: CSSLGRTDNNEQFF. DNA for the CDR3: TGCAGCTCCCTGGGAAGGACAGACAACAATGAGCAGTTCTTC.

This clone appeared once. The CDR3 region has the DNA TGTGCCAGCAGTGACTCGACTAGCAGCACCGGGGAGCTGTTTTTT. This gives the protein CASSDSTSSTGELFF. The J gene is TRBJ2-2, the V gene TRBV6-4; the match to TRBD2 covers 7 bases. This CDR3 has 15 residues. Germline trimming cut 0 bases from V and 4 bases from J; bases unmatched to any gene: 2. CDR1 is MRHNA, CDR2 SNTAGT, per germline.

V is TRBV28 and J is TRBJ1-2, with 9 bases fitting TRBD1. V dropped 5 bases and J dropped 7; count of bases not matched to a gene: 14. CDR3 size: 16 residues. Germline loops: CDR1 MDHEN, CDR2 SYDVKM. The DNA of the CDR3 is TGTGCCAGCAGTCCGGGACAGGGCTCCCCTCTTAGTGGCTACACCTTC. Translating gives CASSPGQGSPLSGYTF.

The chain links TRBV6-4 to TRBJ2-1; 8 bases align to TRBD2. This CDR3 region has 15 residues. The germline CDR1 and CDR2 sequences are MRHNA and SNTAGT. J lost 2 bases, V lost 3 bases, and 3 bases had no gene match. CDR3 sequence (DNA): TGTGCCAGCAGTGAGAATAGCGGGACCTACAATGAGCAGTTCTTC. This gives the protein CASSENSGTYNEQFF.

Only one count was recorded for this clone. The rearrangement uses TRBV10-2 and TRBJ1-2, with D possibly TRBD1 on 5 matching bases. Germline values: CDR1 WSHSY, CDR2 SAAADI. V was shortened by 3 bases and J by 4 bases, with 12 bases between the two germline ends. This CDR3 is built from 14 residues. The CDR3 loop reads CASSDGAVPYGYTF. DNA of the CDR3: TGCGCCAGCAGTGATGGGGCAGTCCCCTATGGCTACACCTTC.

The count of this clone is one. The chain recombines TRBV6-5 with TRBJ2-3; D tentatively reads TRBD1 or TRBD2 (5 bases each). Germline CDR1 MNHEY, CDR2 SVGAGI. The CDR3 sequence is 13 residues long. V lost 8 bases to trimming and J lost 5 bases, with 14 bases between them. The CDR3 sequence: CASSTLGVDTQYF. The CDR3 DNA reads as TGTGCCAGCTCCACCCTGGGGGTAGATACGCAGTATTTT.

V and J are TRBV14 and TRBJ2-1; D may match TRBD1 or TRBD2 (5 bases each). The germline V gene encodes CDR1 SGHDN and CDR2 FVKESK. V was cut by 4 bases and J by 4 bases, with 8 bases left in between. There are 13 residues in the CDR3. CDR3 sequence: CASSLGRYNEQFF. In DNA, the CDR3 is TGTGCCAGCAGCCTGGGACGATACAATGAGCAGTTCTTC.